These T cell receptor beta chains were read from a single sample in a study of T cell changes during pregnancy in multiple sclerosis. Only in-frame clones appear in the TCRdb table, and some are missing; sequencing was by immunoSEQ multiplex PCR. The sample has roughly 72,000 clones, 90% to 95% seen once. Specimen: CD4+ T cells from peripheral blood mononuclear cells, collected before pregnancy. The receptors here all came from a female donor with multiple sclerosis, enrolled in a pregnancy study. The CDR3 runs from the conserved cysteine through the conserved F or W. D genes are given only for firm matches. Clone sizes are given selectively: once, few, many, or a class where the clone is expanded.

>-|TRBV5-8|TRBJ1-2|-
CASSLVILRAVGYGYTF
TGTGCCAGCAGCTTGGTAATCCTCAGGGCCGTTGGCTATGGCTACACCTTC
>-|TRBV9|TRBJ2-7|-
CASSVATGSYEQYF
TGTGCCAGCAGCGTAGCGACTGGCTCCTACGAGCAGTACTTC
>-|TRBV11-2|TRBJ1-5|-
CASSLGRNNQPQHF
TGTGCCAGCAGCTTAGGCAGGAATAATCAGCCCCAGCATTTT
>-|TRBV7-7|TRBJ2-7|-
CASSPRDGAYEQYF
TGTGCCAGCAGCCCTCGAGACGGAGCCTACGAGCAGTACTTC
>TRBD1|TRBV4-1|TRBJ2-5|-
CASSQLRTGPGKETQYF
TGCGCCAGCAGCCAGTTACGGACAGGGCCAGGAAAAGAGACCCAGTACTTC
>-|TRBV27|TRBJ2-3|-
CASSLEGGEADTQYF
TGTGCCAGCAGTTTAGAGGGTGGTGAGGCAGATACGCAGTATTTT
>-|TRBV10-3|TRBJ2-3|-
CAISDSGSTDTQYF
TGTGCCATCTCGGATAGCGGTAGCACAGATACGCAGTATTTT
>-|TRBV4-1|TRBJ1-4|-
CASSQFDINGKLFF
TGCGCCAGCAGCCAATTCGACATTAATGGAAAACTGTTTTTT
>TRBD2|TRBV30|TRBJ2-1|-
CAWGWGGSSYNEQFF
TGTGCCTGGGGGTGGGGAGGGAGCTCCTACAATGAGCAGTTCTTC
>TRBD1|TRBV7-3|TRBJ2-1|-
CASSWGQYNEQFF
TGTGCCAGCAGCTGGGGACAGTACAATGAGCAGTTCTTC
>-|TRBV18|TRBJ2-2|-
CASSQPGSGDTGELFF
TGTGCCAGCTCACAACCGGGATCCGGGGACACCGGGGAGCTGTTTTTT
>-|TRBV4-2|TRBJ2-5|-
CASSPSTDKETQYF
TGTGCCAGCAGCCCGTCGACAGATAAAGAGACCCAGTACTTC
>-|TRBV27|TRBJ2-7|-
CASSFTVLAYEQYF
TGTGCCAGCAGTTTTACTGTCTTGGCCTACGAGCAGTACTTC
>-|TRBV5-8|TRBJ2-7|-
CASSPEGASSYEQYF
TGTGCCAGCAGCCCGGAGGGGGCGAGCTCCTACGAGCAGTACTTC
>-|TRBV7-9|TRBJ2-1|-
CASSGSGEQFF
TGTGCCAGCAGCGGGAGTGGCGAGCAGTTCTTC
>-|TRBV15|TRBJ2-1|few
CATSRDTYNEQFF
TGTGCCACCAGCAGAGACACTTACAATGAGCAGTTCTTC
>TRBD2|TRBV19|TRBJ2-2|-
CASSIQLAGGPNTGELFF
TGTGCCAGTAGTATACAACTAGCGGGAGGGCCGAACACCGGGGAGCTGTTTTTT
>TRBD2|TRBV5-3|TRBJ2-5|-
CARSSGTTHWTQYF
TGTGCCAGAAGCTCCGGGACTACCCATTGGACCCAGTACTTC
>-|TRBV5-1|TRBJ2-1|-
CASSYWTAYNEQFF
TGCGCCAGCAGCTACTGGACAGCTTACAATGAGCAGTTCTTC
>-|TRBV28|TRBJ2-5|-
CASRTRDTQETQYF
TGTGCCAGCAGAACCCGGGACACACAAGAGACCCAGTACTTC
>-|TRBV6-5|TRBJ1-4|-
CASSYGPGTNEKLFF
TGTGCCAGCAGTTACGGGCCAGGGACTAATGAAAAACTGTTTTTT
>TRBD2|TRBV5-6|TRBJ2-3|once
CASSLVGGFTDTQYF
TGTGCCAGCAGCTTGGTGGGGGGGTTCACAGATACGCAGTATTTT
>-|TRBV6-4|TRBJ2-2|-
CASSQGGGQSSNTGELFF
TGTGCCAGCAGTCAAGGTGGTGGACAGAGTAGCAACACCGGGGAGCTGTTTTTT
>TRBD2|TRBV10-3|TRBJ2-5|once
CAIRASGTSGGPIQETQYF
TGTGCCATCAGGGCATCGGGGACTAGCGGGGGGCCAATCCAAGAGACCCAGTACTTC
>TRBD1|TRBV6-1|TRBJ1-6|-
CASSPRQGFSSPLHF
TGTGCCAGCAGTCCACGACAGGGCTTTAGTTCACCCCTCCACTTT
>-|TRBV30|TRBJ1-1|-
CAWSPPTNTEAFF
TGTGCCTGGAGTCCCCCTACGAACACTGAAGCTTTCTTT
>-|TRBV9|TRBJ2-1|-
CASSPSPEAQQFF
TGTGCCAGCTCCCCCAGCCCTGAGGCGCAGCAGTTCTTC
>-|TRBV28|TRBJ2-7|-
CASTASGKYEQYF
TGTGCCAGCACAGCGAGCGGAAAATACGAGCAGTACTTC
>TRBD2|TRBV5-1|TRBJ2-5|-
CASSLRTGGGETQYF
TGCGCCAGCAGCTTGAGAACGGGAGGAGGGGAGACCCAGTACTTC
>TRBD2|TRBV29-1|TRBJ2-7|-
CSVALAGVGEQYF
TGCAGCGTAGCCCTAGCGGGAGTGGGGGAGCAGTACTTC
>-|TRBV27|TRBJ2-7|once
CASSLRDTSYEQYF
TGTGCCAGCAGTTTAAGGGACACGAGCTACGAGCAGTACTTC
>TRBD1|TRBV9|TRBJ1-3|-
CASSAGTVNENTIYF
TGTGCCAGCAGCGCTGGGACAGTTAATGAAAACACCATATATTTT
>TRBD2|TRBV6-1|TRBJ2-3|-
CASTPGKAGADTQYF
TGTGCCAGCACCCCTGGGAAAGCGGGGGCAGATACGCAGTATTTT
>-|TRBV11-3|TRBJ2-3|-
CASSLRTEELDTQYF
TGTGCCAGCAGCTTAAGGACGGAGGAACTAGATACGCAGTATTTT
>TRBD1|TRBV2|TRBJ1-6|-
CASMGQPGSPLHF
TGTGCCAGCATGGGACAGCCGGGCTCACCCCTCCACTTT
>TRBD2|TRBV30|TRBJ2-1|-
CAWGTSAKQFF
TGTGCCTGGGGGACTAGCGCAAAGCAGTTCTTC
>TRBD1|TRBV18|TRBJ2-3|-
CASSPAGTVPDTQYF
TGTGCCAGCTCACCAGCCGGGACAGTACCAGATACGCAGTATTTT
>TRBD1|TRBV5-4|TRBJ1-2|few
CASSLAGGRGYGYTF
TGTGCCAGCAGCTTGGCAGGGGGCCGGGGCTATGGCTACACCTTC
>TRBD2|TRBV30|TRBJ2-1|-
CASISGRVSSYNEQFF
TGTGCCTCGATTAGCGGGAGGGTTAGCTCCTACAATGAGCAGTTCTTC
>TRBD2|TRBV5-4|TRBJ2-1|-
CASSFKAGGAYNEQFF
TGTGCCAGCAGCTTTAAGGCGGGGGGGGCCTACAATGAGCAGTTCTTC
>-|TRBV18|TRBJ1-5|-
CASSWGRGGNQPQHF
TGTGCCAGCTCTTGGGGCAGGGGCGGCAATCAGCCCCAGCATTTT
>-|TRBV5-1|TRBJ2-5|-
CASSFSEQETQYF
TGCGCCAGCAGCTTCAGCGAACAAGAGACCCAGTACTTC
>TRBD1|TRBV2|TRBJ2-7|-
CASSGDRGYEQYF
TGTGCCAGCAGTGGTGACAGGGGCTACGAGCAGTACTTC
>TRBD1|TRBV9|TRBJ1-4|-
CASSVLGTANEKLFF
TGTGCCAGCAGCGTCTTGGGGACAGCGAATGAAAAACTGTTTTTT
>-|TRBV18|TRBJ1-1|-
CASSREGENTEAFF
TGTGCCAGCTCACGGGAGGGGGAGAACACTGAAGCTTTCTTT
>-|TRBV6-5|TRBJ1-6|-
CASSYFGGAYNSPLHF
TGTGCCAGCAGTTACTTCGGGGGTGCCTATAATTCACCCCTCCACTTT
>TRBD1|TRBV19|TRBJ1-1|-
CASSAGQGIVNTEAFF
TGTGCCAGTAGTGCCGGACAGGGGATTGTGAACACTGAAGCTTTCTTT
>TRBD1|TRBV27|TRBJ1-1|-
CASSPGQFLRGTEAFF
TGTGCCAGCAGTCCGGGACAGTTTTTGAGGGGCACTGAAGCTTTCTTT
>TRBD1|TRBV28|TRBJ1-1|few
CASNPPPTGAAFF
TGTGCCAGCAATCCTCCCCCTACAGGGGCAGCTTTCTTT
>-|TRBV25-1|TRBJ2-5|-
CASSEYLGQRGETQYF
TGTGCCAGCAGTGAATATTTGGGGCAACGAGGAGAGACCCAGTACTTC
>-|TRBV21-1|TRBJ1-6|-
CASTTTGSISSPLHF
TGTGCCAGCACTACGACAGGGAGTATCAGTTCACCCCTCCACTTT
>TRBD1|TRBV5-4|TRBJ1-1|once
CASSWTTGEGTEAFF
TGTGCCAGCAGCTGGACGACAGGGGAAGGCACTGAAGCTTTCTTT
>TRBD1|TRBV30|TRBJ1-4|-
CAWDRGNREKLFF
TGTGCCTGGGACAGGGGGAATCGTGAAAAACTGTTTTTT
>TRBD2|TRBV5-6|TRBJ2-5|once
CASSFLRGLGKTQYF
TGTGCCAGCAGCTTTTTGCGGGGACTAGGGAAGACCCAGTACTTC
>TRBD2|TRBV6-5|TRBJ2-7|once
CASFRGDRGEQYF
TGTGCCAGCTTTCGGGGGGACCGGGGCGAGCAGTACTTC
>TRBD2|TRBV5-1|TRBJ2-3|-
CASSPNIAGGTDTQYF
TGCGCCAGCAGCCCGAACATAGCGGGGGGCACAGATACGCAGTATTTT
>-|TRBV2|TRBJ1-4|-
CASSELGTGGNEKLFF
TGTGCCAGCAGTGAACTAGGTACCGGTGGTAATGAAAAACTGTTTTTT
>-|TRBV29-1|TRBJ2-2|-
CSVTASALNTGELFF
TGCAGCGTGACTGCTAGCGCTTTGAACACCGGGGAGCTGTTTTTT
>-|TRBV6-6|TRBJ1-1|-
CASSYLDSSEAFF
TGTGCCAGCAGTTACCTCGACAGTTCTGAAGCTTTCTTT
>TRBD1|TRBV19|TRBJ1-1|once
CAVRGVRWTEAFF
TGTGCCGTCAGGGGGGTCCGTTGGACTGAAGCTTTCTTT